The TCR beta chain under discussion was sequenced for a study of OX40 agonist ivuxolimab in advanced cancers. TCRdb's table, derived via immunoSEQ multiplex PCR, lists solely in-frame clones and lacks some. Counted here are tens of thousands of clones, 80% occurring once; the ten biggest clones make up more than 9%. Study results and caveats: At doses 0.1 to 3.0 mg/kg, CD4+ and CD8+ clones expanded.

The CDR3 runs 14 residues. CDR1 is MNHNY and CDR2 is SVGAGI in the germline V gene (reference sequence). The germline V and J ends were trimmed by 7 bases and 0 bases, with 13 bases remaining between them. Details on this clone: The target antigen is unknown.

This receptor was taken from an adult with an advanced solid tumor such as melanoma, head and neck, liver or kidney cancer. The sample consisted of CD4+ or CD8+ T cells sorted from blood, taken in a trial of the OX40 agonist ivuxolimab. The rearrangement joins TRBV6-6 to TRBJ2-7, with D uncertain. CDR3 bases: TGTGCCAGCACTCCAGCGCCTAGCTCCTACGAGCAGTACTTC. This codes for CASTPAPSSYEQYF.